This T cell receptor beta chain was found in a study of CD8+CD57+ T cells in acquired aplastic anemia. Study as a whole: Recorded DNA amounts for sorted CD4+ and CD8+ cells had an average of approximately 3.2 ug.

This clonotype occurred many times. What it recognizes is unknown. Genomic DNA provided the template from which TCR beta VDJ and CDR3 profiles were obtained. Via MiXCR, TCRdb re-called the reads, giving one row per CDR3 protein. In the table there are around 200,000 distinct CDR3 sequences, about half of which are singletons. The V gene's germline CDR1 is SGHNT and CDR2 YYREEE (reference sequence). The CDR3 spans 14 residues. V shed 4 bases and J 4 bases; nucleotides not matched to a gene: 5. Whole-study findings and limits: In common between the patients and the controls were more than 25 CD8+ CDR3 sequences.

Patients who underwent sequencing had shown CD8+CD57+ cell expansion by flow cytometry. The TCR comes from a human donor with aplastic anemia. The rearrangement joins TRBV5-4 to TRBJ1-2; 9 positions match TRBD1. Sequenced input: sorted CD4+, CD8+, or CD8+CD57+ T cells (not recorded which) from PBMCs. This CDR3 reads CASSRDRVLYGYTF. The CDR3 DNA is TGTGCCAGCAGCCGGGACAGGGTTCTCTATGGCTACACCTTC.